Each of the 8 T cell receptor beta chains below was sequenced from the same sample in a study of CD8+ T cells in alopecia areata. Treatment given: oral pan-JAK inhibitor, 5-10 mg twice daily. Extracted RNA was reverse transcribed, and the resulting cDNA served as sequencing template. Sequencing was performed with immunoSEQ multiplex PCR; in TCRdb, only in-frame clones are kept and a portion is missing. The top ten hold about 1.7% of the sample, which has approximately 280,000 clones, about three fifths seen once. Sequencing was performed on CD4+ T cells sorted from blood, taken at week 24, from a patient treated with tofacitinib. The source is a human donor with alopecia areata.

Only a few counts were recorded for this clone. The V and J genes are TRBV5-1 and TRBJ1-1; 8 bases line up with TRBD1. The V gene's germline CDR1 is SGHRS and CDR2 YFSETQ. The CDR3 contains 15 residues. The junction had 6 bases not matched to a gene; V was cut back by 4 bases and J by 1 base. CDR3: CASSLTDRGNTEAFF. DNA for the CDR3: TGCGCCAGCAGCCTAACCGACAGGGGGAACACTGAAGCTTTCTTT. Full variable domain (missing parts from reference TRBV5-1 and TRBJ1-1): KAGVTQTPRYLIKTRGQQVTLSCSPISGHRSVSWYQQTPGQGLQFLFEYFSETQRNKGNFPGRFSGRQFSNSRSEMNVSTLELGDSALYLCASSLTDRGNTEAFFGQGTRLTVV.

The genes are TRBV19 and TRBJ1-5; TRBD1 matches 10 bases. The trim removed 6 bases at V and 3 bases at J, leaving 5 bases unmatched. This CDR3 spans 15 amino acids. From germline, CDR1 is LNHDA and CDR2 SQIVND (reference sequence). CDR3 coding DNA: TGTGCCAGTAGCCGGGACAGGGGCCACAATCAGCCCCAGCATTTT. As protein: CASSRDRGHNQPQHF. Together with reference TRBV19 and TRBJ1-5, the CDR3 gives the full variable domain: DGGITQSPKYLFRKEGQNVTLSCEQNLNHDAMYWYRQDPGQGLRLIYYSQIVNDFQKGDIAEGYSVSREKKESFPLTVTSAQKNPTAFYLCASSRDRGHNQPQHFGDGTRLSIL.

This clone was seen a few times. The chain joins TRBV28 to TRBJ1-4; D possibly corresponds to TRBD1 (5 bases). The ends were cut back, 6 bases at V and 5 bases at J, with 13 bases in the middle. The CDR3 has 14 amino acids. CDR1 MDHEN and CDR2 SYDVKM come from the germline V gene. Written as DNA, the CDR3 is TGTGCCAGCAGACTGGGGGGTCGGAATGAAAAACTGTTTTTT. The encoded protein is CASRLGGRNEKLFF.

CDR3 amino acids: CAWSVTRGGTGELFF. The CDR3 region has the DNA TGTGCCTGGAGTGTCACCCGTGGCGGCACCGGGGAGCTGTTTTTT. This chain connects TRBV30 to TRBJ2-2; D gene ambiguous. The ends were cut back, 0 bases at V and 4 bases at J, with 12 bases in the middle. This CDR3 is built from 15 residues. Germline V CDR1 and CDR2: GTSNPN, SVGIG (reference sequence).

The chain carries TRBV9 and TRBJ1-3; D gene uncertain. The CDR3 extends over 13 amino acids. CDR1 and CDR2 (germline): SGDLS, YYNGEE. V was cut by 2 bases and J by 5 bases, with 8 bases left in between. In DNA form, the CDR3 reads TGTGCCAGCAGCGTTGAGGGCCGAAACACCATATATTTT. Amino acid sequence: CASSVEGRNTIYF.

The chain employs TRBV29-1 and TRBJ2-1; 9 positions agree with TRBD1. V trimming: 5 bases; J trimming: 4 bases; junction bases outside the gene matches: 6. The CDR3 totals 14 residues. The germline V gene encodes CDR1 SQVTM and CDR2 ANQGSEA. CDR3 sequence: CSVLAGTGYNEQFF. In nucleotides, the CDR3 is TGCAGCGTTCTAGCTGGGACAGGGTACAATGAGCAGTTCTTC.

The genes are TRBV10-3 and TRBJ1-1, with 7 bases that match TRBD1. The germline V gene encodes CDR1 ENHRY and CDR2 SYGVKD. V gave up 0 bases and J gave up 0 bases; unmatched junction bases: 4. The CDR3 is made up of 16 amino acids. The CDR3 is CAISESNRGMNTEAFF. The CDR3 bases are TGTGCCATCAGTGAGTCGAACAGGGGAATGAACACTGAAGCTTTCTTT.

This chain connects TRBV7-2 to TRBJ1-1, with a weak D call TRBD1 (5 bases). Germline CDR1 and CDR2: SGHTA and FQGNSA. The CDR3 spans 14 residues. The germline V and J ends were trimmed by 4 bases and 2 bases, with 11 bases remaining between them. The DNA for the CDR3 is TGTGCCAGCAGCTACACTCAGGGTAACACTGAAGCTTTCTTT. It encodes CASSYTQGNTEAFF.